The 18 T cell receptor beta chains listed next were all sequenced from one sample in a study of CD8 T cells in ankylosing spondylitis. General observations from the study: It appeared that ankylosing spondylitis blood was characterized by a TCR beta motif of under ten highly homologous variants.

TCRdb fed the 5' RACE reads into MiXCR, producing one record per CDR3 protein. The table lists fewer than 550,000 distinct CDR3 sequences, 5.3% of them singletons. These receptors are not linked to any known antigen. The source material was blood, either unsorted or a sorted T cell fraction (not recorded which). The source is a male donor with ankylosing spondylitis.

There are many counts of this clonotype. The CDR3 spells CASSLFPAGDYEQYF. DNA of the CDR3: TGTGCCAGCAGTTTATTCCCGGCCGGGGACTACGAGCAGTACTTC. The rearrangement joins TRBV28 to TRBJ2-7; TRBD2 might be the D (5 bases). CDR1 and CDR2 (germline): MDHEN, SYDVKM. The CDR3 loop spans 15 amino acids. Trimming removed 1 base from V and 3 bases from J, with 13 bases in between.

This clonotype was detected many times. V is TRBV15 and J is TRBJ2-1; 10 bases are a match to TRBD2. Germline CDR1 reads LNHNV; CDR2 reads YYDKDF (reference sequence). With 5 bases clipped from V and 5 bases from J, the junction kept 6 bases outside the gene matches. The CDR3 is 15 amino acids. CDR3 nucleotides: TGTGCCACCAGCGCCACCGGGACTAGCGACAATGAGCAGTTCTTC. It codes for CATSATGTSDNEQFF.

This clonotype was observed many times. The chain joins TRBV4-2 to TRBJ1-1, with unresolved D. Germline V gene sequence: CDR1 LGHNA, CDR2 YNFKEQ. The CDR3 spans 17 residues. Trimming left V 0 bases short and J 5 bases short, with 19 bases between. CDR3 protein: CASSQDLGSRFGTEAFF. In DNA form, the CDR3 reads TGTGCCAGCAGCCAAGATCTGGGATCAAGGTTTGGGACTGAAGCTTTCTTT.

This clonotype appeared many times. V is TRBV20-1 and J is TRBJ1-5; D unclear. Trimming left V 0 bases short and J 0 bases short, with 15 bases between. Germline CDR1 DFQATT, CDR2 SNEGSKA (reference sequence). The CDR3 loop spans 17 amino acids. The CDR3 here is CSARDRHPLYSNQPQHF. The CDR3 DNA reads TGCAGTGCTAGAGACAGGCACCCTCTTTATAGCAATCAGCCCCAGCATTTT.

This clonotype was counted only a few times. The chain uses TRBV5-5 and TRBJ2-7, with D unclear. This CDR3 region has 16 residues. Trimming took 1 base from V and 0 from J, leaving 14 bases between them. Germline CDR1 SGHKS, CDR2 YYEKEE (reference sequence). The CDR3 DNA is TGTGCCAGCAGCTTGCGGCTCTCCACCAGCTCCTACGAGCAGTACTTC. It codes for CASSLRLSTSSYEQYF.

This clonotype has a count of ten or more. The chain joins TRBV12-3 or TRBV12-4 to TRBJ2-1; D unresolved. V lost 0 bases and J lost 6, with 15 bases in between. The CDR3 is 16 residues long. The CDR3 DNA follows: TGTGCCAGCAGTTTAGCCCCCGAGAGAACTCCCAATGAGCAGTTCTTC. Encoded protein: CASSLAPERTPNEQFF.

This clonotype has at least ten counts. V usage is TRBV20-1 and J usage is TRBJ2-7; 14 nucleotides agree with TRBD2. CDR1 is DFQATT and CDR2 is SNEGSKA in the germline V gene (reference sequence). This CDR3 region has 19 residues. V gave up 3 bases and J gave up 2 bases; unmatched junction bases: 15. The CDR3 is CSASIGRGTSGSSAYEQYF. CDR3 coding DNA: TGCAGTGCTAGCATTGGCCGTGGGACTAGCGGGAGTAGTGCCTACGAGCAGTACTTC.

This clonotype was found many times. J is TRBJ1-1 and V is TRBV5-1; D is perhaps TRBD1 (6 bases). Germline values: CDR1 SGHRS, CDR2 YFSETQ. This CDR3 is built from 14 residues. Trimming shortened V by 4 bases and J by 5 bases, and 15 bases separated the two germline ends. This CDR3 is CASSLTGQGTEAFF. For the CDR3, the DNA is TGCGCCAGCAGCCTTACAGGGCAGGGTACTGAAGCTTTCTTT. Complete variable domain (other parts from reference TRBV5-1 and TRBJ1-1): KAGVTQTPRYLIKTRGQQVTLSCSPISGHRSVSWYQQTPGQGLQFLFEYFSETQRNKGNFPGRFSGRQFSNSRSEMNVSTLELGDSALYLCASSLTGQGTEAFFGQGTRLTVV.

The chain joins TRBV7-2 to TRBJ2-7; D is unclear. Trimming took 7 bases from V and 3 from J, leaving 13 bases between them. The CDR3 length is 13 residues. Per germline, CDR1 SGHTA and CDR2 FQGNSA. Here the CDR3 reads CASTGPGHYEQYF. The CDR3 region has the DNA TGTGCCAGCACAGGCCCCGGGCACTACGAGCAGTACTTC.

The chain employs TRBV6-1 and TRBJ2-7; either TRBD1 or TRBD2 may supply D (5 bases each). Germline-derived CDR1 and CDR2 are MNHNS and SASEGT. V lost 11 bases and J 3 bases, leaving 17 bases between the germline ends. The CDR3 is 13 amino acids. The CDR3 loop reads CAVAVGTVYEQYF. As DNA, the CDR3 is TGTGCCGTAGCAGTAGGGACGGTCTACGAGCAGTACTTC.

The chain couples TRBV27 to TRBJ2-1; TRBD1 might be the D (5 bases). The CDR3 is made up of 17 amino acids. V lost 5 bases and J lost 0, with 17 bases in between. CDR1 and CDR2 (germline): MNHEY, SMNVEV (reference sequence). In DNA, the CDR3 is TGTGCCAGCAGTCTCGACAGTACCTCTAGCTCCTACAATGAGCAGTTCTTC. The encoded protein is CASSLDSTSSSYNEQFF.

There are a few counts of this clonotype. This CDR3 reads CATSEPQGWVNEQFF. The DNA of the CDR3 is TGTGCCACCAGTGAACCACAGGGATGGGTCAATGAGCAGTTCTTC. This chain joins TRBV24-1 and TRBJ2-1; D is perhaps TRBD1 (6 bases). Germline V gene data show CDR1 as KGHDR and CDR2 as SFDVKD. CDR3 size: 15 residues. Trimming cost V 4 bases and J 6 bases, with 15 bases left between them.

This clonotype was recorded at least ten times. V gene TRBV10-3 combines with J gene TRBJ2-3, with 7 bases aligning to TRBD2. The V gene's germline CDR1 is ENHRY and CDR2 SYGVKD. V gave up 2 bases and J gave up 0 bases; unmatched junction bases: 2. This CDR3 is built from 15 residues. The CDR3 sequence: CAISEGRASTDTQYF. In DNA form, the CDR3 reads TGTGCCATCAGTGAGGGGAGGGCTAGCACAGATACGCAGTATTTT.

This chain connects TRBV24-1 to TRBJ2-1; 7 bases map to TRBD2. V lost 3 bases, J lost 10 bases, and 8 bases stayed unmatched. The CDR3 runs 14 residues. The V gene's germline CDR1 is KGHDR and CDR2 SFDVKD. CDR3 coding DNA: TGTGCCACCAGTGATCCTCCGCGGGAGCCCGAGCAGTTCTTC. Translated, it gives CATSDPPREPEQFF.

V and J are TRBV6-2 or TRBV6-3 and TRBJ2-7; TRBD2 matches at 12 bases. This CDR3 comprises 15 residues. The germline gives CDR1 MNHEY, CDR2 SVGEGT. With 5 bases clipped from V and 2 bases from J, the junction kept 4 bases outside the gene matches. The CDR3, as DNA: TGTGCCAGCAGTCCTCTAGCGGGAGGGACCTACGAGCAGTACTTC. This codes for CASSPLAGGTYEQYF.

In this sample, this clonotype turned up many times. V and J are TRBV2 and TRBJ2-3, with a possible D match to TRBD1 (6 bases). Germline CDR1 and CDR2: SNHLY and FYNNEI. The CDR3 covers 13 residues. V was trimmed by 8 bases and J by 3 bases, leaving 12 bases between them. CDR3 sequence: CASGGPFTDTQYF. CDR3 in DNA: TGTGCCAGCGGGGGCCCGTTTACAGATACGCAGTATTTT.

This clonotype was observed at least ten times. The V and J genes are TRBV28 and TRBJ2-2; 10 bases map to TRBD2. Germline assignment: CDR1 MDHEN and CDR2 SYDVKM. CDR3 length: 14 residues. With V trimmed by 9 bases and J by 3 bases, 4 bases remained unmatched. The CDR3 region is CASLLAGYTGELFF. In DNA form, the CDR3 reads TGTGCCAGTCTACTAGCGGGATACACCGGGGAGCTGTTTTTT.

This clonotype was observed at least ten times. The chain couples TRBV28 to TRBJ1-2, with D uncertain. The V gene's germline CDR1 is MDHEN and CDR2 SYDVKM. Deletions cut 10 bases from V and 2 bases from J, with 17 bases between. The CDR3 has 14 amino acids. The CDR3 sequence: CATARGIGNYGYTF. CDR3 bases: TGTGCCACCGCGAGAGGGATAGGAAACTATGGCTACACCTTC.